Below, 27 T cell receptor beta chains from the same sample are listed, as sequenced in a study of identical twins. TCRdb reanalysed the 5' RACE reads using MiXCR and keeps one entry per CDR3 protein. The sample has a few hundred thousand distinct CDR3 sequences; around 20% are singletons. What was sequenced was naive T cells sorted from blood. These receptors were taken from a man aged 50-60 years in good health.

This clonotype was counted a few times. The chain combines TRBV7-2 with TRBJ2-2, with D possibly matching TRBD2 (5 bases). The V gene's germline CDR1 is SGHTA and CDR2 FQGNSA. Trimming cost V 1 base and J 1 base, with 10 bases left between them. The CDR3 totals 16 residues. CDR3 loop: CASSLGAAVNTGELFF. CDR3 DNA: TGTGCCAGCAGCTTAGGAGCAGCGGTGAACACCGGGGAGCTGTTTTTT.

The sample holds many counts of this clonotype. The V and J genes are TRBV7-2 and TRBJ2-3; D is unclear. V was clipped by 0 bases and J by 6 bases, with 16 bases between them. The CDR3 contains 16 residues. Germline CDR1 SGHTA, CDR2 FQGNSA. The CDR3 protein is CASSLAVSAAQDTQYF. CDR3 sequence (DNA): TGTGCCAGCAGCTTAGCGGTTTCCGCGGCGCAGGATACGCAGTATTTT.

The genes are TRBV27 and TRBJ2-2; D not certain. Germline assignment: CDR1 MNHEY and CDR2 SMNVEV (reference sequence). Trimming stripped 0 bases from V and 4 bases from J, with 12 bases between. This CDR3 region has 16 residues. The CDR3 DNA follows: TGTGCCAGCAGTTTATCTTTCGGCTACCTCACCGGGGAGCTGTTTTTT. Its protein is CASSLSFGYLTGELFF.

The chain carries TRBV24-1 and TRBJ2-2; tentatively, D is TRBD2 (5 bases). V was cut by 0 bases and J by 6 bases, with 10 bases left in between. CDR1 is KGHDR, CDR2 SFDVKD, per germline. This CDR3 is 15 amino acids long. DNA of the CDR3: TGTGCCACCAGTGATTTGGGGGTCGGGGCCGGGGAGCTGTTTTTT. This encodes CATSDLGVGAGELFF.

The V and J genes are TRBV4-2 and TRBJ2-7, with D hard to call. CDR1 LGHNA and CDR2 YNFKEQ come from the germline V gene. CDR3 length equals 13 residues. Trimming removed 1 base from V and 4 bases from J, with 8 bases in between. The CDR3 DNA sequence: TGTGCCAGCAGCCAAGCTGGGGATTACGAGCAGTACTTC. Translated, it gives CASSQAGDYEQYF.

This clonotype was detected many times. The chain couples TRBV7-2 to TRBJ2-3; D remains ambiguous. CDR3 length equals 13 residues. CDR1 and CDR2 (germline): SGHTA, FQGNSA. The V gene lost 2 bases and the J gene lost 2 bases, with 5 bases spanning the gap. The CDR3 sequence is CASSLQVTDTQYF. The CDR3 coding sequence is TGTGCCAGCAGCTTACAGGTCACAGATACGCAGTATTTT.

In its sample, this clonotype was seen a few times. Written as DNA, the CDR3 is TGTGCCAGCAGCTTCCGGGACAGGATCTATGAGCAGTTCTTC. Protein product: CASSFRDRIYEQFF. The chain joins TRBV11-2 to TRBJ2-1, with 8 bases identical to TRBD1. Germline CDR1 and CDR2: SGHAT and FQNNGV. The CDR3 extends over 14 amino acids. With 3 bases clipped from V and 8 bases from J, the junction kept 6 bases outside the gene matches.

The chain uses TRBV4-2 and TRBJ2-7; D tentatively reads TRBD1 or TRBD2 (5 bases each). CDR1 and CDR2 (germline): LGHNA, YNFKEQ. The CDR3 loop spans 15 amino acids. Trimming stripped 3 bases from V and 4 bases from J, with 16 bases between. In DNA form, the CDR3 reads TGTGCCAGCAGCCAGGGGCCTAGCCTTTCTTACGAGCAGTACTTC. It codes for CASSQGPSLSYEQYF.

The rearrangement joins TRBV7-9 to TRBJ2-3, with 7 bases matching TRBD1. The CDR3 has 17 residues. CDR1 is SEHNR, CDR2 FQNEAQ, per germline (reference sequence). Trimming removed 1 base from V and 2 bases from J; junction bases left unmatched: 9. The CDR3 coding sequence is TGTGCCAGCAGCTTAGGACGGGACAGCCCTTCCACAGATACGCAGTATTTT. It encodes CASSLGRDSPSTDTQYF.

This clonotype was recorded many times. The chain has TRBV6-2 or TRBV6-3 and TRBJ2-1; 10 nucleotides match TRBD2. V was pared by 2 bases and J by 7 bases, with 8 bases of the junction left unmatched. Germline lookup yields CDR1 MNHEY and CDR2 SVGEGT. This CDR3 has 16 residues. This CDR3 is CASSYPLAGVGNEQFF. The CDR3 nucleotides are TGTGCCAGCAGTTACCCCCTAGCGGGAGTAGGTAATGAGCAGTTCTTC.

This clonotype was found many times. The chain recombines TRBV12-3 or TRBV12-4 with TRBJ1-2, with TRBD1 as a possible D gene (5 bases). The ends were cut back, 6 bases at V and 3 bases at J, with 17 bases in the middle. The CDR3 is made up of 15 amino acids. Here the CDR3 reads CASSRPSTGDYGYTF. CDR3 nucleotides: TGTGCCAGCAGCCGACCCTCCACAGGAGACTATGGCTACACCTTC.

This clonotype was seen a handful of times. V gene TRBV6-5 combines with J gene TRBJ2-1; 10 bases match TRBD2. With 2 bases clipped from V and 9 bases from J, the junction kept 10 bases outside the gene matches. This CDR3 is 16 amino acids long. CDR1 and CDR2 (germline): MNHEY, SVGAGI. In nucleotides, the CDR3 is TGTGCCAGCAGTTACAGGGCTAGCGGGGGCGGAGGTGAGCAGTTCTTC. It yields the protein CASSYRASGGGGEQFF.

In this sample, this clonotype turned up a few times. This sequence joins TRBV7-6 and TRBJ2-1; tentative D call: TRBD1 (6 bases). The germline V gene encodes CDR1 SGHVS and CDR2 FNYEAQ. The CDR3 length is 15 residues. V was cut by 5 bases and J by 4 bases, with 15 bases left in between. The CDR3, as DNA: TGTGCCAGCAGCCCGCGCTACGACAGGTACAATGAGCAGTTCTTC. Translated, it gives CASSPRYDRYNEQFF.

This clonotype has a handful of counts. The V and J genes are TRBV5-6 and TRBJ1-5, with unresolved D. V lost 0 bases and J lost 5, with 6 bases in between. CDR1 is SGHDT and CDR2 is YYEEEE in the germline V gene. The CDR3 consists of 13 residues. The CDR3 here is CASSLGDDQPQHF. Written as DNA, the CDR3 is TGTGCCAGCAGCTTGGGGGATGATCAGCCCCAGCATTTT.

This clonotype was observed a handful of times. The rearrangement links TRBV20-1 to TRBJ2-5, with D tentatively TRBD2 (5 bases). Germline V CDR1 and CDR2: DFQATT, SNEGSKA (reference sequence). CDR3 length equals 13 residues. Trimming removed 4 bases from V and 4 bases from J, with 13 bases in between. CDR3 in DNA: TGCAGTGCTACTAGCACTCGTCGAGAGACCCAGTACTTC. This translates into CSATSTRRETQYF.

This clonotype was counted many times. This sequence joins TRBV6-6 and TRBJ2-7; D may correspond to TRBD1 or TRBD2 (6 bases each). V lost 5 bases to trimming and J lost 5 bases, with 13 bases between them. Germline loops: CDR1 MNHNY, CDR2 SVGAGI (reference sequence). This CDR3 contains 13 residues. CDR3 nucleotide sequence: TGTGCCAGCAGTGCACAGGGAGGCGACGAGCAGTACTTC. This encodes CASSAQGGDEQYF.

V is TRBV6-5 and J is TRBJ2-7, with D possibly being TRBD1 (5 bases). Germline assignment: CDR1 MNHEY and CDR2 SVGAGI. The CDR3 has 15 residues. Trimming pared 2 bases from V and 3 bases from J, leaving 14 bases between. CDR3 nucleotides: TGTGCCAGCAGTTACAGGGGCCCTGATTACTACGAGCAGTACTTC. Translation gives CASSYRGPDYYEQYF.

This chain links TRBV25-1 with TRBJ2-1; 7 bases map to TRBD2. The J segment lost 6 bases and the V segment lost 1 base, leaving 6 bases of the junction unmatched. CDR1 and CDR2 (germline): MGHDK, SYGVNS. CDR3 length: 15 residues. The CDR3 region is CASSELTSRSNEQFF. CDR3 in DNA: TGTGCCAGCAGTGAATTGACTAGCAGATCCAATGAGCAGTTCTTC.

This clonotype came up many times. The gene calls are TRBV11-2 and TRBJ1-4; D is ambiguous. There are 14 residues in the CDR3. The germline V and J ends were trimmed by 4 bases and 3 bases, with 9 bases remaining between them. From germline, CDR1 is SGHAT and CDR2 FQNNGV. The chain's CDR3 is CASSYGRANEKLFF. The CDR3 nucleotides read TGTGCCAGCAGCTATGGTCGGGCTAATGAAAAACTGTTTTTT.

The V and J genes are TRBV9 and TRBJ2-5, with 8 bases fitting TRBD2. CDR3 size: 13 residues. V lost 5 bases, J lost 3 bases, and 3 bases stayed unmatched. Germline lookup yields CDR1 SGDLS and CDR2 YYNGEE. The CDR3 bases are TGTGCCAGCAGAACTAGCGGTGAAGAGACCCAGTACTTC. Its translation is CASRTSGEETQYF.

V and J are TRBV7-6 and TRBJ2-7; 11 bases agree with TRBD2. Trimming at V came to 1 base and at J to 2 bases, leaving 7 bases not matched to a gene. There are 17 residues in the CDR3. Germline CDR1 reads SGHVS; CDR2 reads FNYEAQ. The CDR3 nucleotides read TGTGCCAGCAGCTTAGAAGGCGGACTAGCGGGCCCCTACGAGCAGTACTTC. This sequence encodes CASSLEGGLAGPYEQYF.

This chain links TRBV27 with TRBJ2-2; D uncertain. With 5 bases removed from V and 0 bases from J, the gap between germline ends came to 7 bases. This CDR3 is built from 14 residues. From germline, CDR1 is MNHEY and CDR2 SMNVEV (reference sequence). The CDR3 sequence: CASSVATNTGELFF. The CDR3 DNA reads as TGTGCCAGCAGTGTGGCTACGAACACCGGGGAGCTGTTTTTT.

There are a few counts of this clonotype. DNA of the CDR3: TGTGCCAGCAGCGACAGGAATCAGCCCCAGCATTTT. Translated: CASSDRNQPQHF. The chain recombines TRBV27 with TRBJ1-5; D might be TRBD1 (6 bases). Germline-derived CDR1 and CDR2 are MNHEY and SMNVEV (reference sequence). Trimming removed 6 bases at V and 4 bases at J, with 7 bases between. The CDR3 runs 12 residues.

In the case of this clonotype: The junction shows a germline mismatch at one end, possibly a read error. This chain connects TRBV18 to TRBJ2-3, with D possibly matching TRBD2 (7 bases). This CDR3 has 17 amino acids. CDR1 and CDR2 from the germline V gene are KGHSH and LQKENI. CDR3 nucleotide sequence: TGTGCCAGCTCACGGGTCGTAACGGGGGGCAGCACAGATACGCAGTGTTTT. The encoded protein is CASSRVVTGGSTDTQCF.

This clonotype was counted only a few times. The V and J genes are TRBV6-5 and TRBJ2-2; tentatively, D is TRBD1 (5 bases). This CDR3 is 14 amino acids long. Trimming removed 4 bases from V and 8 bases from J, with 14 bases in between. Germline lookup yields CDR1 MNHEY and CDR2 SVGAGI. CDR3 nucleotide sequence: TGTGCCAGCAGTTCCAGGGCGCTGTGGGGGGAGCTGTTTTTT. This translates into CASSSRALWGELFF.

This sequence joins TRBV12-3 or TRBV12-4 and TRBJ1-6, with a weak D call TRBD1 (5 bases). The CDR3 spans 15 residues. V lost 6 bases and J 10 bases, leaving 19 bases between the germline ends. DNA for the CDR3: TGTGCCAGCAGCCAAGACAGTGGGGTAAGATCACCCCTCCACTTT. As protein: CASSQDSGVRSPLHF.

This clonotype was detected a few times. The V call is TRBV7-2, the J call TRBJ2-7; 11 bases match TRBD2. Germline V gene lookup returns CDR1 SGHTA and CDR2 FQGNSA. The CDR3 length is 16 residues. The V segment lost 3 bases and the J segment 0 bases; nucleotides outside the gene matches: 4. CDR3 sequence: CASSLDSGGASYEQYF. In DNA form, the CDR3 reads TGTGCCAGCAGCTTGGATAGCGGGGGGGCCTCCTACGAGCAGTACTTC. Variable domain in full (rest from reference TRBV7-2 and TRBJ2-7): GAGVSQSPSNKVTEKGKDVELRCDPISGHTALYWYRQSLGQGLEFLIYFQGNSAPDKSGLPSDRFSAERTGGSVSTLTIQRTQQEDSAVYLCASSLDSGGASYEQYFGPGTRLTVT.